Listed below are T cell receptor beta chains from one sample, sequenced in a study of OX40 agonist ivuxolimab in advanced cancers. This table comes from immunoSEQ multiplex PCR, and its TCRdb copy is limited to in-frame clones, with some not included. The sample lists about 55,000 clones, approximately 80% occurring once. Specimen: CD4+ or CD8+ T cells sorted from blood, collected in a trial of the OX40 agonist ivuxolimab. These receptors originate from an adult with an advanced solid tumor such as melanoma, head and neck, liver or kidney cancer. Each CDR3 is given with its conserved first and last residue. D genes are given only for firm matches. A row's size may be missing; if present it is once, few, many or a size class.

clone_size	d_call	v_call	j_call	cdr3_length	cdr3_aa	cdr3_nt
NA	NA	TRBV19	TRBJ1-1	16	CASSIGGGRVNTEAFF	TGTGCCAGTAGCATAGGGGGGGGCAGAGTGAACACTGAAGCTTTCTTT
few	NA	TRBV5-6	TRBJ1-5	15	CASSRIGGNNQPQHF	TGTGCCAGCAGCCGAATCGGCGGAAATAATCAGCCCCAGCATTTT
NA	TRBD1	TRBV27	TRBJ1-6	17	CASSTLDRGRGNSPLHF	TGTGCCAGCAGTACCCTGGACAGGGGGCGGGGTAATTCACCCCTCCACTTT
NA	TRBD2	TRBV19	TRBJ2-1	17	CASSIGLAGGGGNEQFF	TGTGCCAGTAGTATCGGACTAGCGGGAGGAGGGGGCAATGAGCAGTTCTTC
NA	TRBD1	TRBV5-1	TRBJ2-3	16	CASRARGDRGTDTQYF	TGCGCCAGCCGGGCGAGGGGGGACAGGGGAACAGATACGCAGTATTTT
NA	NA	TRBV21-1	TRBJ1-1	14	CASSKAPSALKAFF	TGTGCCAGCAGCAAAGCGCCTTCCGCATTGAAAGCTTTCTTT
NA	NA	TRBV5-1	TRBJ2-5	12	CASSPALETQYF	TGCGCCAGCAGCCCCGCTCTGGAGACCCAGTACTTC
NA	TRBD1	TRBV7-3	TRBJ1-2	20	CASSTQAQFRDSSGSYGYTF	TGTGCCAGCAGCACCCAAGCCCAGTTCCGGGACAGTAGCGGTTCCTATGGCTACACCTTC
few	NA	TRBV7-9	TRBJ2-2	15	CASRFGEYSTGELFF	TGTGCCAGCCGTTTCGGGGAGTACAGCACCGGGGAGCTGTTTTTT
NA	TRBD1	TRBV30	TRBJ2-5	14	CAWGTTGGVETQYF	TGTGCCTGGGGAACGACAGGGGGAGTGGAGACCCAGTACTTC
NA	TRBD2	TRBV28	TRBJ2-7	17	CASSTLPGGGPSYEQYF	TGTGCCAGCAGTACCCTACCTGGGGGAGGGCCCTCCTACGAGCAGTACTTC
NA	TRBD1	TRBV7-2	TRBJ2-3	18	CASSFNPRDSRPTDTQYF	TGTGCCAGCAGCTTCAACCCCCGGGACAGCAGACCTACAGATACGCAGTATTTT
NA	NA	TRBV29-1	TRBJ2-5	15	CSVEERGGKRATQYF	TGCAGCGTTGAAGAGCGGGGCGGGAAGAGGGCGACCCAGTACTTC
NA	NA	TRBV7-9	TRBJ1-5	15	CASSSGGYSNQPQHF	TGTGCCAGCAGCTCCGGGGGTTATAGCAATCAGCCCCAGCATTTT
once	NA	TRBV6-5	TRBJ2-1	15	CASSYSQGGYNEQFF	TGTGCCAGCAGTTACTCCCAGGGGGGGTACAATGAGCAGTTCTTC
NA	TRBD2	TRBV27	TRBJ2-2	17	CASSFLGLAQSTGELFF	TGTGCCAGCAGTTTTTTGGGACTAGCACAGAGTACCGGGGAGCTGTTTTTT
NA	TRBD1	TRBV27	TRBJ1-2	15	CASSPLGQGAYGYTF	TGTGCCAGCAGTCCCCTCGGACAGGGCGCCTATGGCTACACCTTC
NA	NA	TRBV5-4	TRBJ2-5	13	CASSLGGLETQYF	TGTGCCAGCAGCTTGGGAGGGTTGGAGACCCAGTACTTC
NA	NA	TRBV6-5	TRBJ1-2	13	CASRRGGDYGYTF	TGTGCCAGCAGGCGGGGGGGGGACTATGGCTACACCTTC
few	NA	TRBV5-6	TRBJ1-1	13	CASSLAEVASAFF	TGTGCCAGCAGCTTGGCGGAGGTGGCTTCGGCTTTCTTT
NA	TRBD2	TRBV7-6	TRBJ2-1	17	CASSLVMTGGSYNEQFF	TGTGCCAGCAGCTTAGTAATGACGGGGGGTAGCTACAATGAGCAGTTCTTC
NA	TRBD1	TRBV6-5	TRBJ2-1	14	CASSRTGTYNEQFF	TGTGCCAGCAGTCGGACAGGGACCTACAATGAGCAGTTCTTC